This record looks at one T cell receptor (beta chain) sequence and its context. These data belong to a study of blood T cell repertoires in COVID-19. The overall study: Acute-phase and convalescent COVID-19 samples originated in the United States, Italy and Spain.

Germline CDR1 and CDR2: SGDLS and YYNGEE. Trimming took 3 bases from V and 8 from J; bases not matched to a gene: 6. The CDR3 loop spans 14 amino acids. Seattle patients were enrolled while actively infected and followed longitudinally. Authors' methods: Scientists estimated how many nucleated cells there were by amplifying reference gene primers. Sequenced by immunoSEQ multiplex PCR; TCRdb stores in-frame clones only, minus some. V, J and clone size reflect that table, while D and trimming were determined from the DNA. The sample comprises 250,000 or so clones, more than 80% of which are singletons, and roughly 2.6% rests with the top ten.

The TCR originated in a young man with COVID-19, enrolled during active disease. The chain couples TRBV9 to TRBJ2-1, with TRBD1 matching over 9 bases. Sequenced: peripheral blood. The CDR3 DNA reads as TGTGCCAGCAGCGGGGGACAGGGTTCCGATGAGCAGTTCTTC. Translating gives CASSGGQGSDEQFF.